These T cell receptor beta chains were read from a single sample in a study of T cell responses to AZD1222 COVID-19 vaccine. Profiled with immunoSEQ multiplex PCR; TCRdb holds only in-frame clones, not every one. Of 120,000 to 150,000 clones in the sample, 80% to 95% were seen once. The specimen comprised peripheral blood, sampled on day 0 of AZD1222 vaccination. These receptors were collected from an adult in good health. Each CDR3 is given with its conserved first and last residue. D genes are given only for firm matches. Expanded clones are given a class, and other clones once, few, many or no size at all.

J | D | V | size | CDR3 | DNA
TRBJ2-1 | TRBD2 | TRBV11-2 | . | CASSLDRLARYNEQFF | TGTGCCAGCAGCTTAGATCGACTAGCGCGCTACAATGAGCAGTTCTTC
TRBJ1-5 | . | TRBV25-1 | . | CASSEFGDNQPQHF | TGTGCCAGCAGTGAATTCGGGGATAATCAGCCCCAGCATTTT
TRBJ1-6 | . | TRBV6-1 | . | CASSEYRDNSPLHF | TGTGCCAGCAGTGAATACAGGGATAATTCACCCCTCCACTTT
TRBJ1-5 | . | TRBV27 | . | CASLSGDPPNQPQHF | TGTGCCAGCCTCTCGGGGGACCCCCCCAATCAGCCCCAGCATTTT
TRBJ2-1 | TRBD1 | TRBV14 | . | CASSQGQGYEQFF | TGTGCCAGCAGCCAGGGACAGGGCTATGAGCAGTTCTTC
TRBJ1-1 | . | TRBV19 | . | CASSIGRVNTEAFF | TGTGCCAGTAGTATAGGACGGGTGAACACTGAAGCTTTCTTT
TRBJ1-1 | TRBD1 | TRBV7-9 | . | CASSALDRGTEAFF | TGTGCCAGCAGCGCCCTGGACAGGGGCACTGAAGCTTTCTTT
TRBJ2-5 | . | TRBV2 | . | CASSEASWETQYF | TGTGCCAGCAGTGAAGCTAGCTGGGAGACCCAGTACTTC
TRBJ1-1 | . | TRBV12-3/TRBV12-4 | . | CASSRAGKAFF | TGTGCCAGCAGTCGAGCGGGGAAAGCTTTCTTT
TRBJ2-1 | . | TRBV9 | . | CASSPRGSLSEQFF | TGTGCCAGCAGCCCCCGGGGTAGCTTGAGTGAGCAGTTCTTC
TRBJ2-2 | . | TRBV29-1 | . | CSARDTNTGELFF | TGCAGCGCCCGGGACACTAACACCGGGGAGCTGTTTTTT
TRBJ2-7 | . | TRBV27 | . | CASSLSGGLLYF | TGTGCCAGCAGTTTATCGGGGGGACTCCTGTACTTC
TRBJ2-7 | . | TRBV20-1 | once | CSARQSYEQYF | TGCAGTGCACGTCAATCCTACGAGCAGTACTTC
TRBJ1-3 | . | TRBV4-3 | . | CASSQDPDSGNTIYF | TGCGCCAGCAGCCAAGATCCAGACTCTGGAAACACCATATATTTT
TRBJ1-2 | . | TRBV5-6 | many | CASSLPETEDYGYTF | TGTGCCAGCAGCTTACCCGAGACAGAGGACTATGGCTACACCTTC
TRBJ2-7 | . | TRBV6-5 | . | CATRSQMYEQYF | TGTGCCACCCGCTCACAGATGTACGAGCAGTACTTC
TRBJ2-7 | . | TRBV10-3 | . | CAIREQYEQYF | TGTGCCATCAGGGAACAGTACGAGCAGTACTTC
TRBJ2-3 | . | TRBV19 | . | CASSTAGLDTQYF | TGTGCCAGTAGTACGGCAGGGTTGGATACGCAGTATTTT
TRBJ1-2 | . | TRBV19 | many | CATKGVRDGYGYTF | TGTGCCACGAAAGGGGTCAGGGATGGCTATGGCTACACCTTC
TRBJ2-7 | . | TRBV4-2 | . | CASSQGPGGNQVWEQYF | TGTGCCAGCAGCCAAGGCCCAGGAGGGAATCAGGTTTGGGAGCAGTACTTC
TRBJ1-4 | . | TRBV28 | . | CASTPSVELFF | TGTGCCAGCACCCCCAGCGTAGAACTGTTTTTT
TRBJ2-7 | . | TRBV27 | few | CASKGGSYEQYF | TGTGCCAGCAAAGGAGGATCCTACGAGCAGTACTTC
TRBJ1-4 | . | TRBV19 | . | CASSPWAVFNEKLFF | TGTGCCAGTAGTCCCTGGGCAGTCTTTAATGAAAAACTGTTTTTT
TRBJ1-3 | . | TRBV27 | . | CASSPPQGPIYF | TGTGCCAGCAGCCCCCCCCAGGGACCGATATATTTT
TRBJ2-3 | TRBD2 | TRBV7-2 | . | CASSPGLAGGSDTQYF | TGTGCCAGCAGCCCGGGACTAGCGGGAGGGTCAGATACGCAGTATTTT
TRBJ1-1 | TRBD1 | TRBV3-1/TRBV3-2 | once | CASSVGTGPLNTEAFF | TGTGCCAGCAGCGTCGGGACAGGGCCCTTGAACACTGAAGCTTTCTTT
TRBJ1-3 | TRBD1 | TRBV7-8 | . | CASSPRGYTRDSGNTIYF | TGTGCCAGCAGCCCGAGGGGCTATACCCGGGACAGTGGAAACACCATATATTTT
TRBJ1-2 | . | TRBV27 | . | CASSLRGNGYTF | TGTGCCAGCAGTTTGAGGGGGAATGGCTACACCTTC
TRBJ1-2 | TRBD1 | TRBV6-5 | . | CASSPTGRYGYTF | TGTGCCAGCAGTCCGACAGGGAGATATGGCTACACCTTC
TRBJ2-2 | TRBD2 | TRBV5-5 | . | CASSLETGGTFELFF | TGTGCCAGCAGCTTGGAAACGGGAGGCACCTTTGAGCTGTTTTTT
TRBJ2-2 | . | TRBV2 | . | CASLIGGGDTGELFF | TGTGCCAGCCTAATTGGCGGGGGCGACACCGGGGAGCTGTTTTTT
TRBJ1-4 | TRBD1 | TRBV2 | . | CASITDRAGEKLFF | TGTGCCAGCATCACGGACAGGGCGGGAGAAAAACTGTTTTTT
TRBJ1-4 | . | TRBV9 | . | CASSVDQGTLGKEKLFF | TGTGCCAGCAGCGTAGACCAGGGGACCCTTGGAAAGGAAAAACTGTTTTTT
TRBJ2-2 | . | TRBV12-5 | . | CASGLLPAGELFF | TGTGCTAGTGGTTTGTTGCCGGCCGGGGAGCTGTTTTTT
TRBJ2-7 | TRBD2 | TRBV19 | . | CASSRPTSGSFYEQYF | TGTGCCAGTAGCCGCCCTACTAGCGGGAGTTTTTACGAGCAGTACTTC
TRBJ1-3 | . | TRBV9 | . | CASSVVEGLGNTIYF | TGTGCCAGCAGCGTAGTAGAGGGACTCGGAAACACCATATATTTT
TRBJ2-3 | . | TRBV7-3 | once | CASSLRSMGAGMATDTQYF | TGTGCCAGCAGCTTAAGGTCAATGGGAGCGGGTATGGCAACAGATACGCAGTATTTT
TRBJ2-5 | . | TRBV7-9 | . | CASSLNQETQYF | TGTGCCAGCAGCCTGAACCAAGAGACCCAGTACTTC
TRBJ2-7 | . | TRBV21-1 | . | CASSSLFPAYEQYF | TGTGCCAGCAGCAGCCTTTTCCCAGCCTACGAGCAGTACTTC
TRBJ1-2 | . | TRBV12-3/TRBV12-4 | . | CASSPEAEYGYTF | TGTGCCAGCAGTCCCGAGGCGGAGTATGGCTACACCTTC
TRBJ2-5 | TRBD2 | TRBV11-2 | once | CASSKGTSGIQETQYF | TGTGCCAGCAGCAAGGGGACTAGCGGGATCCAAGAGACCCAGTACTTC
TRBJ2-7 | TRBD2 | TRBV12-5 | . | CASGLAWTSGRPYEQYF | TGTGCTAGTGGTTTGGCCTGGACTAGCGGGAGACCCTACGAGCAGTACTTC
TRBJ1-1 | . | TRBV7-9 | . | CASSSGGEAFF | TGTGCCAGCAGCTCAGGCGGGGAAGCTTTCTTT
TRBJ2-1 | TRBD2 | TRBV10-3 | . | CAISESRLAGGKNEQFF | TGTGCCATCAGTGAGTCTAGACTAGCGGGAGGGAAGAATGAGCAGTTCTTC
TRBJ1-4 | . | TRBV19 | . | CASSIGTSEKLFF | TGTGCCAGTAGTATTGGGACTTCGGAAAAACTGTTTTTT
TRBJ1-2 | . | TRBV7-2 | . | CASSLVGGQASYGYTF | TGTGCCAGCAGCTTAGTGGGGGGCCAGGCGAGCTATGGCTACACCTTC
TRBJ2-7 | . | TRBV4-3 | . | CASSQDRESYEQYF | TGCGCCAGCAGCCAAGATAGAGAATCCTACGAGCAGTACTTC
TRBJ2-7 | . | TRBV6-5 | . | CASTLGLEPYEQYF | TGTGCCAGCACTTTGGGACTGGAACCCTACGAGCAGTACTTC
TRBJ2-7 | . | TRBV28 | . | CASSRPLRQVYEQYF | TGTGCCAGCAGTCGACCCCTGAGGCAGGTCTACGAGCAGTACTTC
TRBJ1-1 | . | TRBV9 | . | CASSVGIMSEAFF | TGTGCCAGCAGCGTGGGTATTATGTCTGAAGCTTTCTTT
TRBJ2-3 | . | TRBV18 | . | CASSLSSAETQYF | TGTGCCAGCTCTCTAAGCTCAGCGGAAACGCAGTATTTT
TRBJ1-4 | . | TRBV7-2 | . | CASSPVAGDNEKLFF | TGTGCCAGCAGCCCGGTGGCAGGGGATAATGAAAAACTGTTTTTT
TRBJ1-1 | . | TRBV7-2 | . | CASSFRDTRAQEAFF | TGTGCCAGCAGCTTTAGGGACACGCGTGCACAAGAAGCTTTCTTT
TRBJ2-1 | TRBD2 | TRBV29-1 | . | CSVEDLRLAGAYNEQFF | TGCAGCGTTGAAGATCTTCGGCTAGCGGGCGCCTACAATGAGCAGTTCTTC
TRBJ2-7 | . | TRBV14 | . | CASSQGTEAYEQYF | TGTGCCAGCAGCCAAGGGACAGAGGCCTACGAGCAGTACTTC
TRBJ1-1 | . | TRBV30 | . | CAWSAGTSIPEAFF | TGTGCCTGGAGTGCCGGGACATCAATCCCTGAAGCTTTCTTT
TRBJ2-2 | TRBD2 | TRBV5-1 | . | CASSLSGRVAGELFF | TGCGCCAGCAGCTTAAGCGGGAGAGTCGCCGGGGAGCTGTTTTTT
TRBJ2-2 | . | TRBV6-5 | . | CASITPNTGELFF | TGTGCCAGCATCACGCCGAACACCGGGGAGCTGTTTTTT
TRBJ1-2 | . | TRBV9 | . | CASSARGGTDNYGYTF | TGTGCCAGCAGCGCTCGTGGGGGGACCGATAACTATGGCTACACCTTC
TRBJ1-5 | TRBD1 | TRBV2 | . | CASSEAQVTGAWKPQHF | TGTGCCAGCAGTGAAGCGCAGGTAACAGGGGCTTGGAAGCCCCAGCATTTT